This T cell receptor (beta chain) was sequenced in a study of metastatic and nonmetastatic thyroid tumors. Study at large: Across blood and tumor or nodule tissue, repertoires from malignant and benign thyroid patients were compared with one another. Study findings and constraints: In both blood and tumor samples, TCR beta diversity was reported significantly higher for malignant than benign nodules.

On this clone: Antigen: not known. One junction end disagrees with the germline gene, perhaps due to a read error.

Original analysis: For papillary thyroid cancer, a distant-metastasis classifier was constructed from CDR3 differences observed across clinicopathological groups. TCRdb ran MiXCR on the PCR reads. TCRdb, not the original authors, processed these V and J calls. The sample lists 3,700 or so clones, less than 45% occurring once. This CDR3 has 14 amino acids. Germline values: CDR1 DFQATT, CDR2 SNEGSKA (reference sequence). Thyroid surgery was preceded by no treatment in any patient. The rearrangement uses TRBV20-1 and TRBJ1-1, with D maybe TRBD1 (6 bases). This receptor was obtained from a male donor with papillary thyroid cancer or a benign thyroid nodule (not recorded which). Some clones in this sample may be carry-over from other donors' samples. The sequencing input was adjacent normal tissue. The CDR3 nucleotides read TGCTGTGCTGACTCGCAGGACAGACACACTGAAGCTGTCTTT. Its translation is CCADSQDRHTEAVF.